This T cell receptor (beta chain) was recorded in a study of blood T cell repertoires in COVID-19. About the study: There were acute and convalescent COVID-19 samples, and they came from the United States, Italy and Spain. The cDNA or gDNA used as material had been derived from T cells, B-cell-depleted T cells, or PBMCs.

The CDR3 runs 14 residues. How the authors handled the data: Estimates of nucleated cell counts were drawn from the amplification of reference gene primers. Here immunoSEQ multiplex PCR was the method, and the copy in TCRdb shows in-frame clones only, minus some. V, J and clone size were drawn from that table, and D and trimming were deduced from the DNA. The sample has fewer than 70,000 clones; 85% are singletons. The TCR was taken from a man aged 45 to 65 with acute or convalescent COVID-19. J is TRBJ1-4 and V is TRBV21-1; TRBD1, the D gene given by the table, was not confirmed from the DNA. TRBV21-1 is deemed a pseudogene. Sequencing used peripheral blood. The CDR3 bases are TGTGCCAGCAGCAAGGGGACAGGGAATGAAAAACTGTTTTTT. This encodes CASSKGTGNEKLFF.